The 24 T cell receptor beta chains below were found in one sample sequenced in a study of blood T cell repertoires in COVID-19. Profiled with immunoSEQ multiplex PCR; TCRdb holds only in-frame clones, not every one. The data show approximately 93,000 clones, roughly 89% seen once. Sequencing was done on a sample of peripheral blood. The receptors shown here come from a man aged 50 or older with active or convalescent COVID-19.

The chain has TRBV2 and TRBJ2-2; D might be TRBD1 (5 bases). Trimming pared 6 bases from V and 0 bases from J, leaving 8 bases between. The CDR3 spans 14 residues. From germline, CDR1 is SNHLY and CDR2 FYNNEI. CDR3 loop: CASRLDTNTGELFF. CDR3 bases: TGTGCCAGCAGGCTGGACACGAACACCGGGGAGCTGTTTTTT.

V usage is TRBV19 and J usage is TRBJ2-3; the match to TRBD1 covers 9 bases. This CDR3 is 13 amino acids long. With 4 bases clipped from V and 5 bases from J, the junction kept 1 base outside the gene matches. Germline V CDR1 and CDR2: LNHDA, SQIVND (reference sequence). The CDR3 spells CASSRQGEDTQYF. CDR3 coding DNA: TGTGCCAGTAGTAGACAGGGGGAAGATACGCAGTATTTT. The variable domain in full, completed from reference TRBV19 and TRBJ2-3, reads DGGITQSPKYLFRKEGQNVTLSCEQNLNHDAMYWYRQDPGQGLRLIYYSQIVNDFQKGDIAEGYSVSREKKESFPLTVTSAQKNPTAFYLCASSRQGEDTQYFGPGTRLTVL.

The V call is TRBV21-1, the J call TRBJ2-7; the table assigns TRBD1, which was not confirmed against the DNA. TRBV21-1 is a known pseudogene. The CDR3 extends over 12 amino acids. In DNA form, the CDR3 reads TGTGCCAGCGACAGGCCATCCTACGAGCAGTACTTC. It specifies CASDRPSYEQYF.

This rearrangement joins TRBV6-5 to TRBJ1-5; TRBD1 agrees at 9 bases. J gave up 7 bases and V 6 bases, and 7 bases lay outside the gene matches. Germline CDR1 and CDR2: MNHEY and SVGAGI. The CDR3 contains 14 residues. The CDR3 region has the DNA TGTGCCAGCAGGAAGGGACAGGGTGGACAGCCCCAGCATTTT. It is translated as CASRKGQGGQPQHF.

This chain joins TRBV3-1 (or the pseudogene TRBV3-2) and TRBJ2-3; weak D call: TRBD2 (5 bases). This CDR3 has 15 amino acids. Per the germline V gene, CDR1 is LGHDT and CDR2 is YNNKEL (reference sequence). Trimming pared 4 bases from V and 5 bases from J, leaving 16 bases between. The CDR3 loop reads CASSPRTPAIDTQYF. In DNA form, the CDR3 reads TGTGCCAGCAGCCCCCGGACTCCTGCCATAGATACGCAGTATTTT.

The chain is built from TRBV11-2 and TRBJ1-3, with 11 nucleotides matching TRBD1. Trimming cost V 5 bases and J 4 bases; bases outside gene matches: 10. Germline values: CDR1 SGHAT, CDR2 FQNNGV. The CDR3 extends over 17 amino acids. In nucleotides, the CDR3 is TGTGCCAGCAGCCGGAATTCGGGACAGGGGGGAGGAAACACCATATATTTT. This gives the protein CASSRNSGQGGGNTIYF.

This clone was found a few times. The chain is built from TRBV7-5 and TRBJ1-1; the listed D gene, TRBD1, was not tested against the DNA. TRBV7-5 is a listed pseudogene. This CDR3 spans 14 amino acids. The CDR3 DNA sequence: TGTGTCAGAAGCCCAGAAACGGACAGGGTTGAAGCTTTCTTT. Translated: CVRSPETDRVEAFF.

V gene TRBV6-5 combines with J gene TRBJ2-1, with 11 bases lining up with TRBD2. Trimming cost V 7 bases and J 7 bases; bases outside gene matches: 6. The CDR3 runs to 14 residues. The germline CDR1 and CDR2 sequences are MNHEY and SVGAGI. The DNA for the CDR3 is TGTGCCAGCAAATTAGCGGGAGGGAGGAATGAGCAGTTCTTC. Amino acid sequence: CASKLAGGRNEQFF.

This clone was observed a few times. The chain couples TRBV9 to TRBJ2-3, with TRBD2 matching 11 bases. The germline V gene encodes CDR1 SGDLS and CDR2 YYNGEE. V dropped 3 bases and J dropped 8; count of bases not matched to a gene: 14. This CDR3 contains 17 residues. The CDR3 reads CASSGSELAGVGGTQYF. The CDR3 DNA sequence: TGTGCCAGCAGCGGGAGTGAACTAGCGGGAGTAGGGGGTACGCAGTATTTT.

This clone appeared once. The chain has TRBV5-1 and TRBJ2-7; 11 bases are a match to TRBD2. CDR3 length: 17 residues. In germline, CDR1 is SGHRS, CDR2 YFSETQ. The junction had 6 bases not matched to a gene; V was cut back by 0 bases and J by 1 base. Here the CDR3 DNA reads TGCGCCAGCAGCTTGGAGCTAGCGGGGGGTGGGTCCTACGAGCAGTACTTC. It encodes CASSLELAGGGSYEQYF.

The V and J genes are TRBV15 and TRBJ2-1; 11 bases are a match to TRBD2. The germline gives CDR1 LNHNV, CDR2 YYDKDF (reference sequence). CDR3 length: 18 amino acids. V shed 3 bases, J shed 5 bases, and the junction held 12 bases outside the gene matches. CDR3 DNA sequence: TGTGCCACCAGCAGCCACTACCTATTAGCGGGAGGGCACAATGAGCAGTTCTTC. Translating gives CATSSHYLLAGGHNEQFF.

V gene TRBV5-5 combines with J gene TRBJ2-7; D gene ambiguous. The CDR3 contains 13 residues. The V end lost 0 bases, the J end lost 5 bases, and 9 bases lay between the germline ends. The germline V gene encodes CDR1 SGHKS and CDR2 YYEKEE (reference sequence). The CDR3 coding sequence is TGTGCCAGCAGCTTGGCCCGTATCGACGAGCAGTACTTC. It yields the protein CASSLARIDEQYF.

The chain has TRBV2 and TRBJ1-5; a weak D match, TRBD1 (6 bases). V lost 10 bases and J 0 bases, leaving 16 bases between the germline ends. Germline CDR1 reads SNHLY; CDR2 reads FYNNEI. This CDR3 region has 15 residues. In nucleotides, the CDR3 is TGTGCCACAACAGCGGACAGTAGTAGCAATCAGCCCCAGCATTTT. This codes for CATTADSSSNQPQHF.

J is TRBJ2-7 and V is TRBV5-1; 8 bases match TRBD1. The germline gives CDR1 SGHRS, CDR2 YFSETQ. The CDR3 runs to 14 residues. V dropped 4 bases and J dropped 5; count of bases not matched to a gene: 8. The CDR3 sequence: CASSRDRGSDEQYF. For the CDR3, the DNA is TGCGCCAGCAGCCGAGACAGGGGTAGCGACGAGCAGTACTTC.

The V and J genes are TRBV5-1 and TRBJ1-1, with D tentatively TRBD1 (6 bases). Germline V CDR1 and CDR2: SGHRS, YFSETQ. V gave up 4 bases and J gave up 5 bases, with 18 bases separating them. The CDR3 contains 15 residues. CDR3 nucleotides: TGCGCCAGCAGCCCTAGCGGAGGGGGAAGGACTGAAGCTTTCTTT. Residues: CASSPSGGGRTEAFF.

V usage is TRBV19 and J usage is TRBJ1-5; D remains ambiguous. The CDR3 loop spans 15 amino acids. The V gene's germline CDR1 is LNHDA and CDR2 SQIVND (reference sequence). Trimming cost V 4 bases and J 0 bases, with 10 bases left between them. CDR3 DNA: TGTGCCAGTAGTACGAGGTTTAGTAGCAATCAGCCCCAGCATTTT. Its protein product is CASSTRFSSNQPQHF. The full variable domain, its missing parts supplied by reference TRBV19 and TRBJ1-5, is DGGITQSPKYLFRKEGQNVTLSCEQNLNHDAMYWYRQDPGQGLRLIYYSQIVNDFQKGDIAEGYSVSREKKESFPLTVTSAQKNPTAFYLCASSTRFSSNQPQHFGDGTRLSIL.

This chain connects TRBV3-1 (or the pseudogene TRBV3-2) to TRBJ2-4; 7 bases are shared with TRBD1. The CDR3 extends over 14 amino acids. Per germline, CDR1 LGHDT and CDR2 YNNKEL (reference sequence). V shed 4 bases and J 9 bases; nucleotides not matched to a gene: 9. The CDR3 region has the DNA TGTGCCAGCAGCCCGACAGGGCAAGAGGGCATTCAGTACTTC. It translates to CASSPTGQEGIQYF.

The chain uses TRBV20-1 and TRBJ2-2; 7 bases are a match to TRBD1. From germline, CDR1 is DFQATT and CDR2 SNEGSKA (reference sequence). The CDR3 is made up of 16 amino acids. The V and J ends lost 3 bases and 3 bases, in that order; junction bases with no gene match: 10. CDR3 in amino acids: CSASHSGQRYTGELFF. CDR3 coding DNA: TGCAGTGCTAGTCATTCGGGACAGAGGTACACCGGGGAGCTGTTTTTT.

V usage is TRBV14 and J usage is TRBJ2-2; D not certain. Germline V gene lookup returns CDR1 SGHDN and CDR2 FVKESK. The ends were cut back, 4 bases at V and 6 bases at J, with 6 bases in the middle. The CDR3 contains 12 residues. The DNA of the CDR3 is TGTGCCAGCAGCCTTTTCGCCGGGGAGCTGTTTTTT. Encoded protein: CASSLFAGELFF.

V and J are TRBV18 and TRBJ2-3; TRBD2 is a possible D gene (5 bases). This CDR3 region has 14 residues. In germline, CDR1 is KGHSH, CDR2 LQKENI. V gave up 2 bases and J gave up 11 bases, with 17 bases separating them. CDR3 loop: CASSPSGTVEMQYF. The CDR3, as DNA: TGTGCCAGCTCACCATCGGGAACTGTAGAAATGCAGTATTTT.

The gene calls are TRBV2 and TRBJ2-7; 8 bases agree with TRBD2. J was trimmed by 0 bases and V by 9 bases; bases with no gene match: 1. Germline V gives CDR1 SNHLY, CDR2 FYNNEI. The CDR3 is 12 amino acids. For the CDR3, the DNA is TGTGCCAGTGGGACTAGCTCCTACGAGCAGTACTTC. This sequence encodes CASGTSSYEQYF. The full variable domain, with the rest looked up from reference TRBV2 and TRBJ2-7, is EPEVTQTPSHQVTQMGQEVILRCVPISNHLYFYWYRQILGQKVEFLVSFYNNEISEKSEIFDDQFSVERPDGSNFTLKIRSTKLEDSAMYFCASGTSSYEQYFGPGTRLTVT.

The chain has TRBV30 and TRBJ2-1; D might be TRBD1 (5 bases). This CDR3 contains 13 residues. V was clipped by 0 bases and J by 5 bases, with 8 bases between them. The germline gives CDR1 GTSNPN, CDR2 SVGIG (reference sequence). CDR3 amino acids: CAWSVDSNNEQFF. DNA of the CDR3: TGTGCCTGGAGTGTAGACAGTAACAATGAGCAGTTCTTC.

This chain links TRBV3-1 (or the pseudogene TRBV3-2) with TRBJ2-3; 8 nucleotides align to TRBD1. Losses at the gene ends were 4 bases for V and 2 bases for J; bases not matched to a gene: 8. The CDR3 consists of 16 residues. The germline V gene encodes CDR1 LGHDT and CDR2 YNNKEL (reference sequence). The CDR3 DNA reads as TGTGCCAGCAGCCTCCGGACAGGGCCTAACACAGATACGCAGTATTTT. Protein sequence: CASSLRTGPNTDTQYF.

The gene calls are TRBV7-2 and TRBJ2-1, with 9 bases lining up with TRBD2. Germline CDR1 reads SGHTA; CDR2 reads FQGNSA. This CDR3 spans 15 amino acids. Losses at the gene ends were 7 bases for V and 2 bases for J; bases not matched to a gene: 6. Here the CDR3 reads CASNPGLATYNEQFF. CDR3 DNA: TGTGCCAGCAACCCGGGACTAGCTACCTACAATGAGCAGTTCTTC.